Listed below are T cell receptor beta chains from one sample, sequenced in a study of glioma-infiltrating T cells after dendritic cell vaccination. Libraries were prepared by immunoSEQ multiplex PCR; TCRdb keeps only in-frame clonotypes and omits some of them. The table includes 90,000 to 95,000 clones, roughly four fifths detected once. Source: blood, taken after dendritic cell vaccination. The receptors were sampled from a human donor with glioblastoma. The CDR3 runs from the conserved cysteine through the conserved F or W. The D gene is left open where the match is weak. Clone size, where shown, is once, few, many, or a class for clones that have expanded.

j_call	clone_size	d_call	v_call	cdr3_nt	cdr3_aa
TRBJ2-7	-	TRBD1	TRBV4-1	TGCGCCAGCAGCCAGGGACAGGAAGGGTACGAGCAGTACTTC	CASSQGQEGYEQYF
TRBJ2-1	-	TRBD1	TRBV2	TGTGCCAGGTCGCCGGGACAGGGCGCCCATGAGCAGTTCTTC	CARSPGQGAHEQFF
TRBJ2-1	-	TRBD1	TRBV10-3	TGTGCCATCAGTGGCTTCGGACAGGGGGCCAATGAGCAGTTCTTC	CAISGFGQGANEQFF
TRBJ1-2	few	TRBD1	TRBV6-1	TGTGCCAGCAAGCTACTCCTCGGACAGGCCTATGGCTACACCTTC	CASKLLLGQAYGYTF
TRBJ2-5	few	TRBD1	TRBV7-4	TGTGCCAGCAGAAAAAGTCGGGACAGGGCCCAAGAGACCCAGTACTTC	CASRKSRDRAQETQYF
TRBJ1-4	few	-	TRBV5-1	TGCGCCAGCAGCTTTAGGGGAGGTGATGAAAAACTGTTTTTT	CASSFRGGDEKLFF
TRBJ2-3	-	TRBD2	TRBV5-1	TGCGCCAGCAGCTTCGGGACTAGCGGGGATACGCAGTATTTT	CASSFGTSGDTQYF
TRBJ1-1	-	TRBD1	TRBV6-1	TGTGCCAGCAGTAACCGACAGGGGAGCAACACTGAAGCTTTCTTT	CASSNRQGSNTEAFF
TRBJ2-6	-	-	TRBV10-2	TGCGCCAGCAGCGCGGGGGCCAACGTCCTGACTTTC	CASSAGANVLTF
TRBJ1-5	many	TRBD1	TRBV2	TGTGCCAGCAGTGCGTTTCCGTCGACAGGGGGTCAGCCCCAGCATTTT	CASSAFPSTGGQPQHF
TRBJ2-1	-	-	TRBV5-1	TGCGCCAGCAAGAGCGGAGATATTACGGGAGAGCAGTTCTTC	CASKSGDITGEQFF
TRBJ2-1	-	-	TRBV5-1	TGCGCCAGCAGCTTGGGACAGTCCGCCTCCTACAATGAGCAGTTCTTC	CASSLGQSASYNEQFF
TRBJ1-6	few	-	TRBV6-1	TGTGCCAGCAGGATCCAGGGGATTAATTCACCCCTCCACTTT	CASRIQGINSPLHF
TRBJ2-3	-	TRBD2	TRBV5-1	TGCGCCAGCACTCTATACGGGAGGCCGGGGGATACGCAGTATTTT	CASTLYGRPGDTQYF
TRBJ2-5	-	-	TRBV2	TGTGCCAGCAGTGAGAGTATCGCAGGAGGGCAGGAGACCCAGTACTTC	CASSESIAGGQETQYF
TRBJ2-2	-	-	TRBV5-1	TGCGCCAGCAGCTTGGTGGCTGGCAACACCGGGGAGCTGTTTTTT	CASSLVAGNTGELFF
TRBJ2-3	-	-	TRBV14	TGTGCCAGCAGCCAAGATTGGAGAACGGCAGATACGCAGTATTTT	CASSQDWRTADTQYF
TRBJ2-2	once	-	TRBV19	TGTGCCAGTAAGGCGAGGCTGAGCGGTAACACCGGGGAGCTGTTTTTT	CASKARLSGNTGELFF
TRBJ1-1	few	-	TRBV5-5	TGTGCCAGCAGCTTGGACTCAAGCACTGAAGCTTTCTTT	CASSLDSSTEAFF
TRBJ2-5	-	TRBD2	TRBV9	TGTGCCAGCAGTGGGTATAGCGGGGGGCAAGAGACCCAGTACTTC	CASSGYSGGQETQYF
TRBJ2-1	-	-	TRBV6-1	TGTGCCAGCAGTGAAGAAGGGGGACGAGCGCAGTTCTTC	CASSEEGGRAQFF
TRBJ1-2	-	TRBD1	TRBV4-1	TGCGCCAGCAGCCAAAAGAGGACAGGGGGGGACTATGGCTACACCTTC	CASSQKRTGGDYGYTF
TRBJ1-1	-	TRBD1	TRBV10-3	TGTGCCATCAGTGCGACAGGGGGGCCGAACACTGAAGCTTTCTTT	CAISATGGPNTEAFF
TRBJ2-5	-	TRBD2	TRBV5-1	TGCGCCAGCAGTCGGGGGGGGGCCGGGGAGACCCAGTACTTC	CASSRGGAGETQYF
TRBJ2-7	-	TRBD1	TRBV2	TGTGCCAGCAGCGGACAGGACTACGAGCAGTACTTC	CASSGQDYEQYF
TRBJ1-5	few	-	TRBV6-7	TGTGCCAGCAGTTACTCGGCAGGGAAGGGCCGGGCTCAGCCCCAGCATTTT	CASSYSAGKGRAQPQHF
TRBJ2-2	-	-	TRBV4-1	TGCGCCAGCAGACACTACAGGGTAGGGTCGGCCGGGGAGCTGTTTTTT	CASRHYRVGSAGELFF
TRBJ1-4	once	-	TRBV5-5	TGTGCCAGCAGCTTTCAGGGGTTAGGTAATGAAAAACTGTTTTTT	CASSFQGLGNEKLFF
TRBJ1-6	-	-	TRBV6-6	TGTGCCGTACATCAGGGGAATTCACCCCTCCACTTT	CAVHQGNSPLHF
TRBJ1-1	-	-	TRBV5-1	TGCGCCAGCAGCAAGGAGGGCTGGGGGGACACTGAAGCTTTCTTT	CASSKEGWGDTEAFF
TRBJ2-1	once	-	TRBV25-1	TGTGCCAGCAGTGGAAGACAGAGCTCCTACAATGAGCAGTTCTTC	CASSGRQSSYNEQFF
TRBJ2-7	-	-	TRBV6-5	TGTGCCAGCAGTTTGACAGGAGCCTACGAGCAGTACTTC	CASSLTGAYEQYF
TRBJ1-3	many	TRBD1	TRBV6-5	TGTGCCAGCAGTTCACAGGGGGCTGGTGGAAACACCATATATTTT	CASSSQGAGGNTIYF
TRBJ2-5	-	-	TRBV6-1	TGTGCCAGCAGAATCAAAGAGACCCAGTACTTC	CASRIKETQYF
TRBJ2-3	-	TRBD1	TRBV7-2	TGTGCCAGCAGCTTATATTGGGGGGTAGGGACAGGGGATTCAGATACGCAGTATTTT	CASSLYWGVGTGDSDTQYF
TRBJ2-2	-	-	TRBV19	TGTGCCAGTAGTATCAAAGCCGGGACGAACACCGGGGAGCTGTTTTTT	CASSIKAGTNTGELFF
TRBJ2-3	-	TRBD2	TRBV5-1	TGCGCCAGCAGCTTAGCGGGGACCACAGATACGCAGTATTTT	CASSLAGTTDTQYF
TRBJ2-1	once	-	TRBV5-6	TGTGCCAGCAGCTTGGGCCCGCAGGGGCAGTTCTTC	CASSLGPQGQFF
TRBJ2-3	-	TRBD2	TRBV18	TGTGCCAGCTCTCCAACCCCAACTAGCGGGGGGGCTGAATATACGCAGTATTTT	CASSPTPTSGGAEYTQYF
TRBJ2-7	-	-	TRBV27	TGTGCCAGCAGTTTAGCAGGGGCCTCCTACGAGCAGTACTTC	CASSLAGASYEQYF
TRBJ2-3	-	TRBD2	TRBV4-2	TGTGCCAGCAGCCAAGAACGCGGTGCTAGCGGGGCACCTAGCACAGATACGCAGTATTTT	CASSQERGASGAPSTDTQYF